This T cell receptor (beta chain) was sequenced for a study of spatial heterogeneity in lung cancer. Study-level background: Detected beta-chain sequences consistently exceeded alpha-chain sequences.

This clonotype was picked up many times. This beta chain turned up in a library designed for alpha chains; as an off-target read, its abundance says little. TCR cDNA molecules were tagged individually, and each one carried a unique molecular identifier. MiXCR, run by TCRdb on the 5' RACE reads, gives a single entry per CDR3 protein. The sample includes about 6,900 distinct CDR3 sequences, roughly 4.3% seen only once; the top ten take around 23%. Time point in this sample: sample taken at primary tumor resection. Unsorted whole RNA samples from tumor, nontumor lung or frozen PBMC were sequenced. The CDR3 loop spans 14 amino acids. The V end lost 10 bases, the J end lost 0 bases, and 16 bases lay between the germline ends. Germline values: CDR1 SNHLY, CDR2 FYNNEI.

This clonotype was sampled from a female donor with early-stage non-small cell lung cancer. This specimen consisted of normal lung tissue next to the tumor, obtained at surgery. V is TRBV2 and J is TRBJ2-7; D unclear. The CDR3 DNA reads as TGTGCCACTCTCGAGACGGCAAACTCCTACGAGCAGTACTTC. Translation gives CATLETANSYEQYF.